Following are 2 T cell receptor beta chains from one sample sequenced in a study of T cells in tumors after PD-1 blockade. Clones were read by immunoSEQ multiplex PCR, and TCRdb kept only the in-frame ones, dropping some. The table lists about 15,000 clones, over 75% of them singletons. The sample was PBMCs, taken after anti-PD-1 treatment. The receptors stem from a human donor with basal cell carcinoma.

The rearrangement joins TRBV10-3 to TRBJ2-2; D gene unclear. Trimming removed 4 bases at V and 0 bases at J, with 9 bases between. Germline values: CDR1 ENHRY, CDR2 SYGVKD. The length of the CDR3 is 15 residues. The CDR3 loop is CAISGGPANTGELFF. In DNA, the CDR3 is TGTGCCATCAGTGGGGGTCCCGCGAACACCGGGGAGCTGTTTTTT.

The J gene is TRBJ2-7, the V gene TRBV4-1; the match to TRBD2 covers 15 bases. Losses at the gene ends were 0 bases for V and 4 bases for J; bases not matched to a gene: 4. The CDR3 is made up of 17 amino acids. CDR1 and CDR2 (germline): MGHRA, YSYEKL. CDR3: CASSQDQGTSGRYEQYF. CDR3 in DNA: TGCGCCAGCAGCCAAGATCAGGGGACTAGCGGGAGGTACGAGCAGTACTTC.